The rows below give T cell receptor beta chains drawn from one sample of a study of T cells in Graves' hyperthyroidism and ophthalmopathy. TCRdb itself ran the multiplex PCR reads through MiXCR, one entry per CDR3 protein. This table has around 570,000 distinct CDR3 sequences, approximately 20% appearing once. Sequencing was carried out using blood. These receptor sequences come from a middle-aged man with Graves' ophthalmopathy. The CDR3 runs from the conserved cysteine through the conserved F or W. A D gene is named only where the DNA matches it firmly. Only some rows state a clone size, as once, few, many or a class for expanded clones.

-	-	TRBV20-1	TRBJ2-5	TGCAGTGCTAGGCTGGATAGGAGCGAGACCCAGTACTTC	CSARLDRSETQYF
-	-	TRBV2	TRBJ1-6	TGTGCCAGCAGTGTGGATACGAATTCACCCCTCCACTTT	CASSVDTNSPLHF
-	TRBD2	TRBV7-2	TRBJ2-4	TGTGCCAGCAGCCTCCGGACTAGCGCGAGGGCCGGTGCCAAAAACATTCAGTACTTC	CASSLRTSARAGAKNIQYF
few	TRBD1	TRBV4-1	TRBJ1-5	TGCGCCAGCAGCCAAGATGGGACAGGGTTACAGCCCCAGCATTTT	CASSQDGTGLQPQHF
few	TRBD1	TRBV6-1	TRBJ2-7	TGTGCCACCCGTCCCGGGACAGGGACCTACGAGCAGTACTTC	CATRPGTGTYEQYF
few	TRBD2	TRBV27	TRBJ2-3	TGTGCCAGCAGTTTAACTAGCGGGAACACAGATACGCAGTATTTT	CASSLTSGNTDTQYF
-	TRBD1	TRBV6-1	TRBJ2-7	TGTGCCAGCATTGAAGGGACAGTCAACTACGAGCAGTACTTC	CASIEGTVNYEQYF
-	-	TRBV7-9	TRBJ1-1	TGTGCCAGCAGCTTATCGGTGGGGGCACCTACTGAAGCTTTCTTT	CASSLSVGAPTEAFF
-	-	TRBV27	TRBJ2-3	TGTGCCAGCGAGCTTTGGGGAGATACGCAGTATTTT	CASELWGDTQYF
many	-	TRBV3-1	TRBJ1-1	TGTGCCAGCAGCCAAGAATCCGGGGGAACTGAAGCTTTCTTT	CASSQESGGTEAFF
many	TRBD1	TRBV28	TRBJ1-5	TGTGCCAGCATCCCAGGGGGGGGTAGCAATCAGCCCCAGCATTTT	CASIPGGGSNQPQHF
-	-	TRBV15	TRBJ2-7	TGTGCCACCAGCAGAAAAAGCCGCCCGCCGTCAGGACTCTGGGGCTACGAGCAGTACTTC	CATSRKSRPPSGLWGYEQYF
-	-	TRBV19	TRBJ1-1	TGTGCCAGTAGTACCCGGGGCGATCCGAACACTGAAGCTTTCTTT	CASSTRGDPNTEAFF
-	TRBD2	TRBV15	TRBJ2-3	TGTGCCACCAGCAGAGGGGGCGGGGGGCCGGGAGATACGCAGTATTTT	CATSRGGGGPGDTQYF
few	TRBD2	TRBV20-1	TRBJ2-2	TGCAGTGCTAGAGTCTTGCGGGGGGGCCTAACCGGGGAGCTGTTTTTT	CSARVLRGGLTGELFF
-	TRBD1	TRBV19	TRBJ1-5	TGTGCCAGTACCAAGACAGGGTATCGGGTAAGCAATCAGCCCCAGCATTTT	CASTKTGYRVSNQPQHF
few	TRBD1	TRBV12-3/TRBV12-4	TRBJ2-6	TGTGCCAGCAGTTTATGGACAGGGGCGGCAGGGGCCAACGTCCTGACTTTC	CASSLWTGAAGANVLTF
-	-	TRBV5-1	TRBJ2-1	TGCGCCAGCAGCTTGGGGGCTGGGTATGAGCAGTTCTTC	CASSLGAGYEQFF
-	-	TRBV20-1	TRBJ2-7	TGCAGTGCTAGAGGCCCTAGGGGGAGGGAGTCCTACGAGCAGTACTTC	CSARGPRGRESYEQYF
many	-	TRBV20-1	TRBJ2-7	TGCAGTGCTAGGGGACCGTCCTACGAGCAGTACTTC	CSARGPSYEQYF
-	-	TRBV9	TRBJ2-7	TGTGCCAGCAGCGAGGGGGATACAGGGTCCTACGAGCAGTACTTC	CASSEGDTGSYEQYF
many	TRBD2	TRBV27	TRBJ2-4	TGTGCCAGCAGTCCGTTAGGACTAGCGGGGGATCCCAAAAACATTCAGTACTTC	CASSPLGLAGDPKNIQYF
-	-	TRBV20-1	TRBJ2-7	TGCAGTGCTAGAGCTCTCGACTACGAGCAGTACTTC	CSARALDYEQYF
few	-	TRBV30	TRBJ2-2	TGTGCCTTATCGAAGCGGAGGACACCGAGGAACACCGGGGAGCTGTTTTTT	CALSKRRTPRNTGELFF
many	TRBD1	TRBV7-8	TRBJ1-6	TGTGCCAGCAGCACGACAGGGGGGGGTTCACCCCTCCACTTT	CASSTTGGGSPLHF
many	TRBD2	TRBV19	TRBJ2-5	TGTGCCAGTACCGACCAGGCTAGCGGGCAAGAGACCCAGTACTTC	CASTDQASGQETQYF
many	-	TRBV6-5	TRBJ1-2	TGTGCCAGCAGTTACTCGATACAGGGAACTGGCTACACCTTC	CASSYSIQGTGYTF
few	-	TRBV12-3/TRBV12-4	TRBJ1-1	TGTGCCAGCAGTTTAGCGGCCACGAACACTGAAGCTTTCTTT	CASSLAATNTEAFF
few	-	TRBV5-1	TRBJ2-5	TGCGCCAGCAGCCTATCGGACTGGGACGGGGAGACCCAGTACTTC	CASSLSDWDGETQYF
many	-	TRBV5-1	TRBJ2-3	TGCGCCAGCAGAGAACTTCCTAGCACAGATACGCAGTATTTT	CASRELPSTDTQYF
-	-	TRBV7-9	TRBJ1-2	TGTGCCAGCAGCTTATCACCGACAGGCATGGGTGGCTACACCTTC	CASSLSPTGMGGYTF
-	-	TRBV10-3	TRBJ1-1	TGTGCCATCACCGCGGTTGGCGGGAACACTGAAGCTTTCTTT	CAITAVGGNTEAFF
-	TRBD2	TRBV7-2	TRBJ2-3	TGTGCCAGCAGCTTAGAACTTGGGGCTAGCGGGAGGTGGAAAGATACGCAGTATTTT	CASSLELGASGRWKDTQYF
few	-	TRBV12-5	TRBJ1-5	TGTGCTAGTGGTTTCGGGGGGGCAAGACAGCCCCAGCATTTT	CASGFGGARQPQHF
many	-	TRBV24-1	TRBJ2-1	TGTGCCACGGGAGACTACGAGCAGTTCTTC	CATGDYEQFF
-	TRBD2	TRBV11-2	TRBJ2-7	TGTGCCAGCGGATACCCCCCTACCGGGACTAGCGGGACGTACGAGCAGTACTTC	CASGYPPTGTSGTYEQYF
many	TRBD1	TRBV12-3/TRBV12-4	TRBJ1-2	TGTGCCAGCAGTTCAGGGGGCGGCTATGGCTACACCTTC	CASSSGGGYGYTF
few	TRBD2	TRBV7-9	TRBJ2-7	TGTGCCAGCAGCTCCGGGGGACTAGCGGAGCATTACGAGCAGTACTTC	CASSSGGLAEHYEQYF
-	TRBD2	TRBV19	TRBJ2-7	TGTGCCAGTAAAAGCGGGACCTCCGGTTACGAGCAGTACTTC	CASKSGTSGYEQYF
many	-	TRBV3-1	TRBJ2-1	TGTGCCAGCAGCCAAGAAGGGGGTTACAATGAGCAGTTCTTC	CASSQEGGYNEQFF
few	-	TRBV6-1	TRBJ1-4	TGTGCCAGCAGTCCCCGGGCCCCGACCCATGAAAAACTGTTTTTT	CASSPRAPTHEKLFF
-	-	TRBV12-3/TRBV12-4	TRBJ2-1	TGTGCCAGCAGTTTTGTTGGCAATGAGCAGTTCTTC	CASSFVGNEQFF
few	TRBD2	TRBV29-1	TRBJ2-3	TGCAGCGCAGACAGCGGGGCCAACACAGATACGCAGTATTTT	CSADSGANTDTQYF
few	TRBD1	TRBV6-5	TRBJ2-7	TGTGCCAGCAGTTACACAGGGGCTATATCGGACGAGCAGTACTTC	CASSYTGAISDEQYF
many	-	TRBV27	TRBJ2-7	TGTGCCAGCGCCAAGAGGGGGTTCTACGAGCAGTACTTC	CASAKRGFYEQYF
-	-	TRBV12-3/TRBV12-4	TRBJ1-4	TGTGCCAGCAGTAACAGGGAGGTGGATGAAAAACTGTTTTTT	CASSNREVDEKLFF
many	-	TRBV7-8	TRBJ2-3	TGTGCCAGCAGCTCCCATAGGACAGATACGCAGTATTTT	CASSSHRTDTQYF
many	-	TRBV28	TRBJ1-1	TGTGCCAGCAGTTTATGGGTAGTTGGGATTCGGACTGAAGCTTTCTTT	CASSLWVVGIRTEAFF
many	TRBD1	TRBV5-1	TRBJ2-5	TGCGCCAGCAGCCAGACGGCGAGGGGGCATGAGACCCAGTACTTC	CASSQTARGHETQYF
-	TRBD1	TRBV7-8	TRBJ1-2	TGTGCCAGCAGCTTTCTTCAGGGGGCAAAGGGCTACACCTTC	CASSFLQGAKGYTF
many	TRBD1	TRBV28	TRBJ1-1	TGTGCCAGCAGGGACATAAGCAGGGGGAGAAGCACTGAAGCTTTCTTT	CASRDISRGRSTEAFF
few	TRBD2	TRBV29-1	TRBJ2-7	TGCAGCGTTGAGAGCGGGGGGGCCTACGAGCAGTACTTC	CSVESGGAYEQYF
-	-	TRBV7-2	TRBJ2-5	TGTGCCAGCAGCTTAGGCACGTTCCAAGAGACCCAGTACTTC	CASSLGTFQETQYF
many	TRBD1	TRBV6-1	TRBJ1-5	TGTGCCAGCAGGGGACAGGGGGTCGGTCAGCCCCAGCATTTT	CASRGQGVGQPQHF
many	TRBD2	TRBV20-1	TRBJ2-1	TGCAGTGCTCCTATACTTGGTAGCGGGAGATTAGAGCAGTTCTTC	CSAPILGSGRLEQFF
-	-	TRBV27	TRBJ1-6	TGTGCCAGCCGTACAGTCGGGGGTTCACCCCTCCACTTT	CASRTVGGSPLHF